Below, one T cell receptor beta chain is given with its context. Its binding antigen is unknown. The sample holds no much larger clone one base away, and base qualities are not on file. V is clipped by 5 bases and J by 5 bases, and the sequence between their germline boundaries is 18 bases long. From the germline V gene (reference sequence), CDR1 is LGHDT and CDR2 is YNNKEL. Including cysteine and phenylalanine, the CDR3 has 15 amino acids. Of all the DNA, just the CDR3 is kept, 45 bases in frame from base 1. The data belong to a study of control samples from healthy donors and cancer patients (TCRdb year 2020). Receptor libraries were prepared by the immunoSEQ multiplex PCR assay. TCRdb re-hosts the immuneACCESS table, in-frame sequences only. Its copies lack some clones; in the studies checked, an unresolved V gene accounts for under half of them, and the cause for the rest is not known. The sample table shows tens of thousands of clones, and more than 70% are seen once. The biggest ten clones account for 2% to 2.5% of the sample.

The clonotype comes from a woman aged 45-65 years with head and neck cancer. The V and J genes are TRBV3-1 (or the pseudogene TRBV3-2) and TRBJ2-5; a tentative D call is TRBD2 (6 bases match). Sequenced material: PBMCs. This receptor carries the CDR3 CASSETRDSGETQYF. The sequenced DNA: TGTGCCAGCAGCGAGACTCGGGACTCCGGGGAGACCCAGTACTTC.